What follows is one T cell receptor (beta chain) and its context. These data originate in a study of shared clonotypes between healthy human individuals. The method was immunoSEQ multiplex PCR; TCRdb's version includes in-frame clones alone and lacks a portion of them. The repertoire holds about 2.3 million clones, with approximately 90% as singletons. Unmatched junction bases numbered 13, after V lost 2 bases and J lost 4 bases. Germline assignment: CDR1 SNHLY and CDR2 FYNNEI. The CDR3 totals 17 residues. Adult Caucasians living in Nashville, Tennessee made up all of the donors. This TCR was recovered from a man younger than 35 in good health. Some clones in this sample may be carry-over from other donors' samples. This chain links TRBV2 with TRBJ1-1; TRBD1 matches at 7 bases. Input material: naive CD4+ T cells from PBMCs. Subset here: CD45RA+ positively selected. In nucleotides, the CDR3 is TGTGCCAGCAGTGAAAGGGGGCCGGGGTCTTTGGGCACTGAAGCTTTCTTT. Translated: CASSERGPGSLGTEAFF. Full variable domain (rest looked up from reference TRBV2 and TRBJ1-1): EPEVTQTPSHQVTQMGQEVILRCVPISNHLYFYWYRQILGQKVEFLVSFYNNEISEKSEIFDDQFSVERPDGSNFTLKIRSTKLEDSAMYFCASSERGPGSLGTEAFFGQGTRLTVV.